This entry is about one T cell receptor (beta chain). Its antigen is still unknown. The data originate from a study of T cell responses to AZD1222 COVID-19 vaccine. Points from the study as a whole: Sampling that yielded the repertoires occurred only after the peak T cell response. Two AZD1222 administrations were followed by greater Spike-specific TCR breadth and depth. The span of vaccine-associated CD4 TCRs extended across spike, with dominance at 160-218 and 743-854. Clonal diversity may have been underestimated, and the donors were mostly white British, with more females than males.

Produced via immunoSEQ multiplex PCR; TCRdb's table is partial and in-frame only. There are about 160,000 clones in the sample; around 90% occur only once, and around 4.5% lies in the top ten. V lost 7 bases and J lost 7, with 11 bases in between. The length of the CDR3 is 12 residues. This receptor was identified in an adult in good health. The material was peripheral blood, obtained on day 0 of MenACWY control vaccination. V gene TRBV12-3 or TRBV12-4 combines with J gene TRBJ2-1; D is possibly TRBD2 (5 bases). CDR3 amino acids: CASTPRENEQFF. CDR3 bases: TGTGCCAGCACCCCGAGGGAGAATGAGCAGTTCTTC.